This TCR beta chain was sequenced during a study of blood T cell repertoires in COVID-19. Overall study context: Researchers got acute and convalescent COVID-19 samples from the United States, Italy and Spain. Sample material is recorded as cDNA or gDNA derived from T cells, B-cell-depleted T cells, or PBMCs.

CDR1 and CDR2 (germline): SEHNR, FQNEAQ (reference sequence). This CDR3 comprises 12 residues. The V end lost 8 bases, the J end lost 8 bases, and 15 bases lay between the germline ends. Source study methods: Nucleated cell counts were estimated from reference gene primer amplification. The protocol was immunoSEQ multiplex PCR, while the TCRdb copy is restricted to in-frame clones and leaves out a portion. D and trimming come from the DNA, and the V and J calls and clone size come from that table. There are tens of thousands of clones in the sample; roughly four fifths occur only once, and roughly 27% lies in the top ten.

This chain uses TRBV7-9 with TRBJ1-2; D remains ambiguous. The TCR sequence derives from a woman of 80 years or more with acute or convalescent COVID-19. Sample: peripheral blood. CDR3 nucleotides: TGTGCCAGCGGATGGATCCAGGAAGGCTACACCTTC. The encoded protein is CASGWIQEGYTF.